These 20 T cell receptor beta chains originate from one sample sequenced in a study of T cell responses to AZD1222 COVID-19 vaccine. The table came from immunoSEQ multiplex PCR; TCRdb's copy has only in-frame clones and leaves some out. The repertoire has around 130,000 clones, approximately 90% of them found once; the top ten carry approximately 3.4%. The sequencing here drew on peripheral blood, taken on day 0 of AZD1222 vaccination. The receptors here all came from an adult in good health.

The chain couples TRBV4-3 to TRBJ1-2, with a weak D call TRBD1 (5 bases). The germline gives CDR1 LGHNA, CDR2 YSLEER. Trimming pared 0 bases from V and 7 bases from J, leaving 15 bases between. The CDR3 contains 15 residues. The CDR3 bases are TGCGCCAGCAGCCAAGATGGGGGGGACTCACGTGGCTACACCTTC. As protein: CASSQDGGDSRGYTF.

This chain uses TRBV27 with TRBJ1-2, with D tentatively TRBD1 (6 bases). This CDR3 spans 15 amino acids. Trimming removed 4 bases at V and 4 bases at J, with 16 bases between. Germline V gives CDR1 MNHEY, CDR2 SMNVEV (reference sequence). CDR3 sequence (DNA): TGTGCCAGCAGTTCCGCCCGCAGGGGAGTCTATGGCTACACCTTC. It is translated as CASSSARRGVYGYTF.

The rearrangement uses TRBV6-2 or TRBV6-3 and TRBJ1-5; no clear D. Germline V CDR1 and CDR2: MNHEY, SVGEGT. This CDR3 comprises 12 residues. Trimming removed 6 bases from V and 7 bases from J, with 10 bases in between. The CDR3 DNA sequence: TGTGCCAGCAGCCAAGGAGGACAGCCCCAGCATTTT. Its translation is CASSQGGQPQHF.

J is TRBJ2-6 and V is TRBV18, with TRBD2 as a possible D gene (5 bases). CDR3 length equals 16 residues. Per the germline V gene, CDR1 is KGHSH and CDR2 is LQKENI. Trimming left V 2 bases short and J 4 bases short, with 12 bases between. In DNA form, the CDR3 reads TGTGCCAGCTCACCATTCTCTAGCACCGGGGCCAACGTCCTGACTTTC. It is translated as CASSPFSSTGANVLTF.

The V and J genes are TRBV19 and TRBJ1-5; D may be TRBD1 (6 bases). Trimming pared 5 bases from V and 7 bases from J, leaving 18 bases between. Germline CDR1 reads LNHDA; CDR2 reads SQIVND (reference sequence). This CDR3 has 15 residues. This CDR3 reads CASSPGNRALQPQHF. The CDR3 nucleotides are TGTGCCAGTAGTCCCGGCAACAGGGCCCTACAGCCCCAGCATTTT.

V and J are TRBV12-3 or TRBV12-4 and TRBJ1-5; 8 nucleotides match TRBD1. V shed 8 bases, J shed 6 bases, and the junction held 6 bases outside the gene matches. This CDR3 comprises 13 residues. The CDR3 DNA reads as TGTGCCAGCCGAGGACAGGGCACTCAGCCCCAGCATTTT. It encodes CASRGQGTQPQHF.

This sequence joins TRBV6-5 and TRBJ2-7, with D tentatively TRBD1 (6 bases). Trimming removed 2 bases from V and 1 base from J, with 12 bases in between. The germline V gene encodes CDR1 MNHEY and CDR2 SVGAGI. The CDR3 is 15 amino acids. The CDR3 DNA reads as TGTGCCAGCAGTTACCCCAATGGACAGTCCTACGAGCAGTACTTC. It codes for CASSYPNGQSYEQYF.

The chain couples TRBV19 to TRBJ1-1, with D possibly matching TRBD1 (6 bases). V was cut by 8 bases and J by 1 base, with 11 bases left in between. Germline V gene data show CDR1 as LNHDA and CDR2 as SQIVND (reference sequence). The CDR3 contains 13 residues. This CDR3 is CASRRGRNTEAFF. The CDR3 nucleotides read TGTGCCAGTCGTAGGGGGAGGAACACTGAAGCTTTCTTT. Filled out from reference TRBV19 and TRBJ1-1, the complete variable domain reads DGGITQSPKYLFRKEGQNVTLSCEQNLNHDAMYWYRQDPGQGLRLIYYSQIVNDFQKGDIAEGYSVSREKKESFPLTVTSAQKNPTAFYLCASRRGRNTEAFFGQGTRLTVV.

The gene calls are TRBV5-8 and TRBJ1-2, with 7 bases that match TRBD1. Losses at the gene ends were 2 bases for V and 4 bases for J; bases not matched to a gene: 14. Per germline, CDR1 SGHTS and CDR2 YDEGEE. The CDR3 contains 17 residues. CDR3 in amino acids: CASSFSISRQGVYGYTF. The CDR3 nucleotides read TGTGCCAGCAGCTTCTCGATTTCCCGACAGGGCGTCTATGGCTACACCTTC. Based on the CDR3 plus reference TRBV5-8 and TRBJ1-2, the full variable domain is EAGVTQSPTHLIKTRGQQATLRCSPISGHTSVYWYQQALGLGLQFLLWYDEGEERNRGNFPPRFSGRQFPNYSSELNVNALELEDSALYLCASSFSISRQGVYGYTFGSGTRLTVV.

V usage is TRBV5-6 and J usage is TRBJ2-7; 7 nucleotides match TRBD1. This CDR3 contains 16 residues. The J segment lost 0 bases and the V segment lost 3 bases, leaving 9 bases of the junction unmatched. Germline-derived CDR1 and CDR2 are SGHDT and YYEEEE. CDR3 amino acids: CASSSRGKEGSYEQYF. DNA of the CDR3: TGTGCCAGCAGCTCCAGGGGGAAAGAGGGCTCCTACGAGCAGTACTTC.

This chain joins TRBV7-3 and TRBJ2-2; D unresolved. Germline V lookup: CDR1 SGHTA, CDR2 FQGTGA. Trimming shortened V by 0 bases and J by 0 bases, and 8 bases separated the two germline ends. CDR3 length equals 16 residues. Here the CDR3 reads CASSLTFNPNTGELFF. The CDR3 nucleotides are TGTGCCAGCAGCTTAACTTTTAATCCGAACACCGGGGAGCTGTTTTTT.

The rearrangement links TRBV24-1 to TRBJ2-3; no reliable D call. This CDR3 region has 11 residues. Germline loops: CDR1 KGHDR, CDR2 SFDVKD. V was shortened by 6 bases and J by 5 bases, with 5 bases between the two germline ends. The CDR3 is CATSFGDTQYF. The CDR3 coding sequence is TGTGCCACCAGTTTTGGAGATACGCAGTATTTT.

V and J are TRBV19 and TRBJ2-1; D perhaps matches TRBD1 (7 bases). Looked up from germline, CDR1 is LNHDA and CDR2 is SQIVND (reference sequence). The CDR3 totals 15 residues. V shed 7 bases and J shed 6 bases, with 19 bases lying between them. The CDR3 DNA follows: TGTGCCAGTAAAGTCCTGGAGGGGGCGCGCAATGAGCAGTTCTTC. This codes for CASKVLEGARNEQFF.

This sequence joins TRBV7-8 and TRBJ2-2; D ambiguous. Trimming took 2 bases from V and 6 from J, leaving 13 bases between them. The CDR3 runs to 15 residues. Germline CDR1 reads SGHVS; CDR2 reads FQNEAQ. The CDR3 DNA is TGTGCCAGCAGCTTACCACGGGTTGGGCCCGGGGAGCTGTTTTTT. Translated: CASSLPRVGPGELFF.

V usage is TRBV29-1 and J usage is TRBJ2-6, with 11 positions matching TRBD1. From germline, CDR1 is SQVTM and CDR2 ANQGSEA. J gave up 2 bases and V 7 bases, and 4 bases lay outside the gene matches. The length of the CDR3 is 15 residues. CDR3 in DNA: TGCAGCGCCCGGACAGGGGGCGCTGGGGCCAACGTCCTGACTTTC. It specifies CSARTGGAGANVLTF.

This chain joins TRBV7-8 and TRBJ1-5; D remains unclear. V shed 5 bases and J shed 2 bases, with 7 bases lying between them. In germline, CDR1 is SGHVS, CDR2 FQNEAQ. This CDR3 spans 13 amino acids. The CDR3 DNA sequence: TGTGCCAGCAGCGAATCCGGCAATCAGCCCCAGCATTTT. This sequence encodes CASSESGNQPQHF. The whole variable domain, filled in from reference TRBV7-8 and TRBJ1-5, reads GAGVSQSPRYKVAKRGQDVALRCDPISGHVSLFWYQQALGQGPEFLTYFQNEAQLDKSGLPSDRFFAERPEGSVSTLKIQRTQQEDSAVYLCASSESGNQPQHFGDGTRLSIL.

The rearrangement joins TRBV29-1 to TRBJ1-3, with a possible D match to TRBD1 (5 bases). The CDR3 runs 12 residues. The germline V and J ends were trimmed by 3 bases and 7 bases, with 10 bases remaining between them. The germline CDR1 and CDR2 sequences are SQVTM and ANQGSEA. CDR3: CSVEGLRNTIYF. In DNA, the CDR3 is TGCAGCGTTGAGGGACTTAGGAACACCATATATTTT.

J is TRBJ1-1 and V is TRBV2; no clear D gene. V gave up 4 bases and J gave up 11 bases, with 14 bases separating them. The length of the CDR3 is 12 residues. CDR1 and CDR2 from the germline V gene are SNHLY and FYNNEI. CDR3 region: CASSGQRQAAFF. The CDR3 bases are TGTGCCAGCAGTGGCCAGAGGCAGGCGGCTTTCTTT. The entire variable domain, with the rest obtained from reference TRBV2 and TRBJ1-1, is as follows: EPEVTQTPSHQVTQMGQEVILRCVPISNHLYFYWYRQILGQKVEFLVSFYNNEISEKSEIFDDQFSVERPDGSNFTLKIRSTKLEDSAMYFCASSGQRQAAFFGQGTRLTVV.

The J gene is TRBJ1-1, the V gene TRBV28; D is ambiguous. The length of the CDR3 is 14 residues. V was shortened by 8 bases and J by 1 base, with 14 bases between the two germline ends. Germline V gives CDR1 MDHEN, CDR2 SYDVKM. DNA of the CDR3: TGTGCCAGCGGTGTCGGGCGGGGGAACACTGAAGCTTTCTTT. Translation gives CASGVGRGNTEAFF.

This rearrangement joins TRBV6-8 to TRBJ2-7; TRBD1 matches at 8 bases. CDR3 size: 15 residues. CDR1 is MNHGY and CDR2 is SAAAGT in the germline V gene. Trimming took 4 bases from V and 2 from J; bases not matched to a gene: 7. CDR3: CASSSLRQGTYEQYF. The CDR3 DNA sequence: TGTGCCAGCAGTTCCCTCAGACAGGGGACCTACGAGCAGTACTTC.